This T cell receptor beta chain was captured by sequencing in a study of control samples from healthy donors and cancer patients. Libraries were prepared by immunoSEQ multiplex PCR; TCRdb keeps only in-frame clonotypes and omits some of them. The data hold some 120,000 clones, with 87% observed a single time. The CDR3 consists of 15 residues. The germline V gene encodes CDR1 MNHEY and CDR2 SVGAGI. J lost 0 bases, V lost 10 bases, and 3 bases had no gene match. Specimen: blood. The gene calls are TRBV6-5 and TRBJ2-6; 10 bases are a match to TRBD1. This sequence was found in a man aged 60-69 years in good health. The CDR3 bases are TGTGCCACCAGGACAGGGGGCTCTGGGGCCAACGTCCTGACTTTC. Translating gives CATRTGGSGANVLTF.